The next 26 T cell receptor beta chains were all read from a single sample in a study of cytomegalovirus exposure and HLA in healthy donors. The PCR contained 60 Vbeta and 13 Jbeta primers. The assay was immunoSEQ multiplex PCR, and TCRdb's table has in-frame clones only and misses some. The sample consists of roughly 110,000 clones, around 64% of them appearing once. What was sequenced was PBMCs. The receptors were sampled from a woman in her 30s in good health and CMV-seronegative.

This chain links TRBV11-2 with TRBJ2-7, with D possibly TRBD2 on 5 matching bases. Germline CDR1 is SGHAT and CDR2 is FQNNGV. V was pared by 6 bases and J by 5 bases, with 17 bases between. The CDR3 runs 14 residues. The CDR3 nucleotides are TGTGCCAGCAGTCCCCTCCGGGGTACCCACGAGCAGTACTTC. Residues: CASSPLRGTHEQYF.

This clone was seen only a few times. The J gene is TRBJ2-5, the V gene TRBV18, with 11 positions matching TRBD2. The trim removed 3 bases at V and 2 bases at J, leaving 5 bases unmatched. This CDR3 comprises 16 residues. Germline V CDR1 and CDR2: KGHSH, LQKENI. CDR3 DNA: TGTGCCAGCTCACCGTTCCTAGCGGGAGGACAAGAGACCCAGTACTTC. This codes for CASSPFLAGGQETQYF.

The chain combines TRBV11-3 with TRBJ2-1, with 16 nucleotides matching TRBD2. Per the germline V gene, CDR1 is SGHNT and CDR2 is YENEEA. The J segment lost 8 bases and the V segment lost 5 bases, leaving 6 bases of the junction unmatched. This CDR3 region has 16 residues. CDR3 protein: CASSHAGLAGGYEQFF. Written as DNA, the CDR3 is TGTGCCAGCAGCCACGCGGGACTAGCGGGAGGGTATGAGCAGTTCTTC.

V is TRBV7-3 and J is TRBJ2-1, with D maybe TRBD2 (6 bases). CDR1 is SGHTA and CDR2 is FQGTGA in the germline V gene. The CDR3 is made up of 13 amino acids. The germline V and J ends were trimmed by 5 bases and 10 bases, with 15 bases remaining between them. In DNA form, the CDR3 reads TGTGCCAGCAGCCCAGGGACTTCCCGAGAGCAGTTCTTC. Protein sequence: CASSPGTSREQFF.

A single count supports this clone. V is TRBV27 and J is TRBJ2-1, with 7 bases aligning to TRBD2. J lost 10 bases, V lost 3 bases, and 6 bases had no gene match. The length of the CDR3 is 13 residues. CDR1 and CDR2 from the germline V gene are MNHEY and SMNVEV (reference sequence). The CDR3 is CASSFLAGGEQFF. The CDR3 DNA is TGTGCCAGCAGTTTCTTAGCGGGCGGCGAGCAGTTCTTC.

The gene calls are TRBV7-9 and TRBJ2-5, with D hard to call. V was shortened by 0 bases and J by 2 bases, with 7 bases between the two germline ends. The CDR3 has 14 amino acids. Germline assignment: CDR1 SEHNR and CDR2 FQNEAQ (reference sequence). The CDR3: CASSLASGQETQYF. As DNA, the CDR3 is TGTGCCAGCAGCTTAGCGTCAGGACAAGAGACCCAGTACTTC.

The chain carries TRBV6-6 and TRBJ1-1; D is possibly TRBD1 (6 bases). Germline V lookup: CDR1 MNHNY, CDR2 SVGAGI (reference sequence). The CDR3 covers 15 residues. V was shortened by 0 bases and J by 1 base, with 9 bases between the two germline ends. The CDR3 reads CASSYSTGQNTEAFF. The CDR3 DNA sequence: TGTGCCAGCAGTTACTCTACAGGGCAGAACACTGAAGCTTTCTTT.

The chain uses TRBV19 and TRBJ1-1; D might be TRBD1 (6 bases). Trimming cost V 3 bases and J 6 bases, with 14 bases left between them. Germline V gene sequence: CDR1 LNHDA, CDR2 SQIVND (reference sequence). This CDR3 contains 14 residues. The CDR3 sequence: CASSILTGSAEAFF. For the CDR3, the DNA is TGTGCCAGTAGTATCCTAACAGGGTCCGCTGAAGCTTTCTTT.

CDR3 DNA: TGCGCCAGCAGCTTGAACGGGGGCAATGAGCAGTTCTTC. The encoded protein is CASSLNGGNEQFF. The chain carries TRBV5-1 and TRBJ2-1, with D possibly being TRBD2 (6 bases). Germline CDR1 and CDR2: SGHRS and YFSETQ. V lost 1 base, J lost 6 bases, and 8 bases lay in between. CDR3 length: 13 amino acids.

The gene calls are TRBV4-3 and TRBJ2-3, with D maybe TRBD2 (6 bases). V lost 0 bases and J 2 bases, leaving 15 bases between the germline ends. The CDR3 has 17 residues. The germline CDR1 and CDR2 sequences are LGHNA and YSLEER. The CDR3 reads CASSQDPPSGLTDTQYF. CDR3 sequence (DNA): TGCGCCAGCAGCCAAGATCCGCCCAGCGGGCTCACAGATACGCAGTATTTT.

This clone was counted a single time. V is TRBV30 and J is TRBJ1-4, with 9 bases fitting TRBD1. J lost 4 bases, V lost 1 base, and 4 bases had no gene match. CDR3 length: 15 amino acids. Germline V CDR1 and CDR2: GTSNPN, SVGIG (reference sequence). The CDR3 loop is CAWSGPGQGNEKLFF. CDR3 in DNA: TGTGCCTGGAGTGGACCGGGACAGGGTAATGAAAAACTGTTTTTT.

This clone was seen more than once but under ten times. The gene calls are TRBV5-1 and TRBJ2-7; TRBD1 might be the D (5 bases). V lost 0 bases and J 1 base, leaving 14 bases between the germline ends. The length of the CDR3 is 16 residues. CDR1 is SGHRS and CDR2 is YFSETQ in the germline V gene. The CDR3 sequence is CASSLVGRVTSYEQYF. CDR3 nucleotides: TGCGCCAGCAGCTTGGTAGGCAGGGTTACGTCCTACGAGCAGTACTTC. The full variable domain, rest sourced from reference TRBV5-1 and TRBJ2-7, is KAGVTQTPRYLIKTRGQQVTLSCSPISGHRSVSWYQQTPGQGLQFLFEYFSETQRNKGNFPGRFSGRQFSNSRSEMNVSTLELGDSALYLCASSLVGRVTSYEQYFGPGTRLTVT.

V gene TRBV28 combines with J gene TRBJ2-7; tentatively, D is TRBD1 (6 bases). V lost 8 bases and J 3 bases, leaving 11 bases between the germline ends. Germline CDR1 is MDHEN and CDR2 is SYDVKM. This CDR3 is 12 amino acids long. The CDR3 DNA is TGTGCCAGCGGGAGAGGGGGCTACGAGCAGTACTTC. Its protein product is CASGRGGYEQYF.

This clone occurred once. The rearrangement links TRBV5-4 to TRBJ2-2; 12 bases fit TRBD2. V dropped 2 bases and J dropped 3; count of bases not matched to a gene: 2. This CDR3 has 16 amino acids. Germline V gives CDR1 SGHNT, CDR2 YYREEE (reference sequence). The chain's CDR3 is CASSFRLAGDTGELFF. CDR3 nucleotides: TGTGCCAGCAGCTTTAGACTAGCGGGAGACACCGGGGAGCTGTTTTTT.

This chain links TRBV10-3 with TRBJ2-1; 7 nucleotides line up with TRBD2. The CDR3 runs to 15 residues. Germline V gene lookup returns CDR1 ENHRY and CDR2 SYGVKD. V lost 5 bases to trimming and J lost 4 bases; unmatched junction nucleotides: 8. The CDR3: CAISPRSGDYNEQFF. In DNA form, the CDR3 reads TGTGCCATCAGTCCCAGGAGCGGGGATTACAATGAGCAGTTCTTC.

This chain uses TRBV4-2 with TRBJ2-5, with TRBD2 identical over 13 bases. The DNA end is more similar to TRBJ2-7, so the J call may be wrong. The CDR3 extends over 16 amino acids. Germline CDR1 reads LGHNA; CDR2 reads YNFKEQ. DNA of the CDR3: TGTGCCAGCAGCGGTATACTAGCGGGAGGGTTCTACGAGCAGTACTTC. Protein sequence: CASSGILAGGFYEQYF.

The J gene is TRBJ2-1, the V gene TRBV6-1; 8 nucleotides line up with TRBD1. The length of the CDR3 is 15 residues. V lost 4 bases, J lost 8 bases, and 10 bases stayed unmatched. The germline V gene encodes CDR1 MNHNS and CDR2 SASEGT. The CDR3 protein is CASSGGQGRVDEQFF. The CDR3 region has the DNA TGTGCCAGCAGTGGCGGACAGGGTCGGGTGGATGAGCAGTTCTTC.

The rearrangement uses TRBV9 and TRBJ1-6; the match to TRBD1 covers 9 bases. The CDR3 contains 15 residues. The V gene's germline CDR1 is SGDLS and CDR2 YYNGEE. With 3 bases clipped from V and 12 bases from J, the junction kept 10 bases outside the gene matches. This chain's CDR3 is CASSDDRGSILPLHF. The CDR3, as DNA: TGTGCCAGCAGCGACGACAGGGGGTCAATTTTACCCCTCCACTTT.

The V and J genes are TRBV5-1 and TRBJ1-2, with 7 bases matching TRBD1. The V and J ends lost 0 bases and 0 bases, in that order; junction bases with no gene match: 5. This CDR3 region has 16 residues. Germline V lookup: CDR1 SGHRS, CDR2 YFSETQ. The CDR3 here is CASSLAGQESNYGYTF. The CDR3 DNA is TGCGCCAGCAGCTTGGCCGGACAGGAATCTAACTATGGCTACACCTTC.

Only a few counts were recorded for this clone. This chain joins TRBV18 and TRBJ2-6; D perhaps matches TRBD1 (5 bases). V lost 1 base and J 0 bases, leaving 7 bases between the germline ends. The CDR3 covers 16 residues. Germline V lookup: CDR1 KGHSH, CDR2 LQKENI. DNA for the CDR3: TGTGCCAGCTCACCACTCAGGGACTCTGGGGCCAACGTCCTGACTTTC. This gives the protein CASSPLRDSGANVLTF. The full variable domain, its missing parts supplied by reference TRBV18 and TRBJ2-6, is NAGVMQNPRHLVRRRGQEARLRCSPMKGHSHVYWYRQLPEEGLKFMVYLQKENIIDESGMPKERFSAEFPKEGPSILRIQQVVRGDSAAYFCASSPLRDSGANVLTFGAGSRLTVL.

The rearrangement links TRBV4-1 to TRBJ2-3; 7 nucleotides line up with TRBD2. The germline gives CDR1 MGHRA, CDR2 YSYEKL. V gave up 1 base and J gave up 0 bases; unmatched junction bases: 7. The CDR3 is made up of 17 amino acids. For the CDR3, the DNA is TGCGCCAGCAGCCAAGTGGTCGGGAGGAGGAGCACAGATACGCAGTATTTT. Encoded protein: CASSQVVGRRSTDTQYF.

The chain has TRBV15 and TRBJ2-7, with 7 nucleotides matching TRBD2. The CDR3 spans 16 residues. V lost 0 bases, J lost 2 bases, and 7 bases stayed unmatched. Germline-derived CDR1 and CDR2 are LNHNV and YYDKDF (reference sequence). DNA of the CDR3: TGTGCCACCAGCAGAGATTATTTACTAGCGACCTACGAGCAGTACTTC. This sequence encodes CATSRDYLLATYEQYF.

This chain connects TRBV5-4 to TRBJ2-2, with 8 nucleotides matching TRBD2. The V segment lost 4 bases and the J segment 1 base; nucleotides outside the gene matches: 9. This CDR3 spans 17 amino acids. Germline CDR1 and CDR2: SGHNT and YYREEE (reference sequence). The CDR3 sequence is CASSIGAGAQNTGELFF. The DNA for the CDR3 is TGTGCCAGCAGCATCGGAGCGGGGGCCCAGAACACCGGGGAGCTGTTTTTT.

This clone came up a few times. J is TRBJ2-3 and V is TRBV7-2; 11 bases are a match to TRBD2. This CDR3 is built from 16 residues. The ends lost 4 bases at V and 3 bases at J; junction bases unmatched: 6. Germline loops: CDR1 SGHTA, CDR2 FQGNSA. The CDR3 here is CASSSPTSGVTDTQYF. DNA for the CDR3: TGTGCCAGCAGCTCGCCGACTAGCGGGGTTACAGATACGCAGTATTTT. Based on the CDR3 plus reference TRBV7-2 and TRBJ2-3, the full variable domain is GAGVSQSPSNKVTEKGKDVELRCDPISGHTALYWYRQSLGQGLEFLIYFQGNSAPDKSGLPSDRFSAERTGGSVSTLTIQRTQQEDSAVYLCASSSPTSGVTDTQYFGPGTRLTVL.

This clone was counted only a few times. This sequence joins TRBV7-2 and TRBJ2-7, with 12 bases lining up with TRBD2. Looked up from germline, CDR1 is SGHTA and CDR2 is FQGNSA. V shed 3 bases, J shed 5 bases, and the junction held 8 bases outside the gene matches. CDR3 length: 16 residues. CDR3 in amino acids: CASSFGLAGGPDEQYF. The CDR3 coding sequence is TGTGCCAGCAGCTTTGGGCTAGCGGGAGGGCCTGACGAGCAGTACTTC.

This clone was picked up a small number of times. The rearrangement links TRBV30 to TRBJ2-7, with 12 bases matching TRBD2. CDR3 length: 14 amino acids. The junction had 5 bases not matched to a gene; V was cut back by 5 bases and J by 3 bases. Per germline, CDR1 GTSNPN and CDR2 SVGIG (reference sequence). CDR3 region: CAWEGLAGSYEQYF. CDR3 sequence (DNA): TGTGCCTGGGAAGGACTAGCGGGAAGCTACGAGCAGTACTTC. The complete variable domain, with remaining parts taken from reference TRBV30 and TRBJ2-7, reads SQTIHQWPATLVQPVGSPLSLECTVEGTSNPNLYWYRQAAGRGLQLLFYSVGIGQISSEVPQNLSASRPQDRQFILSSKKLLLSDSGFYLCAWEGLAGSYEQYFGPGTRLTVT.